This TCR beta chain was obtained from a study of cytomegalovirus exposure and HLA in healthy donors. For the study at large: Unique TCRs from HLA-typed donors, 70 million to 85 million of them, were held in an early data release.

Notes on the study in general: There were reportedly fewer N-insertions in an Asian-associated ancestry cluster than the roughly 670-donor mean, in a later analysis. Later analysis revealed greater clonal expansion in HLA-associated TCR beta chains than in equally common others.

This clone was seen a single time. Its antigen is still unknown. PCR used 60 Vbeta primers and 13 Jbeta primers. The data were produced by immunoSEQ multiplex PCR, yet TCRdb's version contains in-frame clones alone and is incomplete. The repertoire holds around 140,000 clones, about two thirds seen once, with 1.5% to 2% in the top ten. This clonotype was obtained from a woman under 30 in good health and CMV-seronegative. The sequenced sample consisted of PBMCs.

The CDR3, as DNA: TGTGCCAGCAGCGCCGGGCCTACAGCTCGAGGAGGTGGAAACACCATATATTTT. Encoded protein: CASSAGPTARGGGNTIYF. V is TRBV5-4 and J is TRBJ1-3; D gene unclear. Trimming removed 4 bases at V and 3 bases at J, with 23 bases between. The CDR3 contains 18 residues. Germline lookup yields CDR1 SGHNT and CDR2 YYREEE (reference sequence).